A selection of T cell receptor beta chains follows, all from one sample in a study of T cell repertoires in cytomegalovirus infection. From the reads, TCRdb called clonotypes with MiXCR, one entry per CDR3 protein. This sample has 26,000 or so distinct CDR3 sequences, with under 20% found just once. For these receptors, no antigen is known. The sample in question was CD8+ T cells from cultured PBMCs, obtained from culture after CMV antigen stimulation. The receptor source for this set is a human donor in good health (CMV status not recorded). Some clones in this sample may be carry-over from other donors' samples. The CDR3 runs from the conserved cysteine through the conserved F or W. Each record gives: CDR3 length, D gene, J gene, V gene, clone size, CDR3 DNA, CDR3 protein. The D gene is left open where the match is weak. Rows may omit the clone size; those that give it use once, few, many or a size class.

len: 14; d_gene: .; j_gene: TRBJ1-5; v_gene: TRBV6-1; abundance: .; CDR3nt: TGTGCCAGCAATTTAGTCGGGAGCAATCAGCCCCAGCATTTT; CDR3aa: CASNLVGSNQPQHF
len: 15; d_gene: .; j_gene: TRBJ2-5; v_gene: TRBV7-2; abundance: .; CDR3nt: TGTGCCAGCAGCTTAACGGGGGTCAGAAAAGAGACCCAGTACTTC; CDR3aa: CASSLTGVRKETQYF
len: 15; d_gene: .; j_gene: TRBJ1-1; v_gene: TRBV12-3/TRBV12-4; abundance: .; CDR3nt: TGTGCCAGCAGTTTTAAATTATCGCCGAACACTGAAGCTTTCTTT; CDR3aa: CASSFKLSPNTEAFF
len: 19; d_gene: TRBD2; j_gene: TRBJ2-1; v_gene: TRBV28; abundance: .; CDR3nt: TGTGCCAGCAGTTTCCTAACAGGGTCGGGGACTAGTGTATCGAATGAGCAGTTCTTC; CDR3aa: CASSFLTGSGTSVSNEQFF
len: 15; d_gene: .; j_gene: TRBJ1-2; v_gene: TRBV7-9; abundance: many; CDR3nt: TGTGCCAGCAGCTTAGGGACGCCAAGGGGGGTCGGCTACACCTTC; CDR3aa: CASSLGTPRGVGYTF
len: 11; d_gene: .; j_gene: TRBJ2-7; v_gene: TRBV5-4; abundance: .; CDR3nt: TGTGCCAGCAGCACATCTAGCGAGCAGTACTTC; CDR3aa: CASSTSSEQYF
len: 16; d_gene: .; j_gene: TRBJ2-1; v_gene: TRBV25-1; abundance: .; CDR3nt: TGTGCCAGCAGGGGCCTTGGGACAACAAAAGGAGGTGAGCAGTTCTTC; CDR3aa: CASRGLGTTKGGEQFF
len: 12; d_gene: .; j_gene: TRBJ1-4; v_gene: TRBV7-6; abundance: .; CDR3nt: TGTGCCAGCACTCGCGAGTCTGAAAAACTGTTTTTT; CDR3aa: CASTRESEKLFF
len: 12; d_gene: .; j_gene: TRBJ2-7; v_gene: TRBV3-1; abundance: .; CDR3nt: TGTGCCAGCAGCCAAGGCCTATACGAGCAGTACTTC; CDR3aa: CASSQGLYEQYF
len: 14; d_gene: .; j_gene: TRBJ1-2; v_gene: TRBV6-5; abundance: few; CDR3nt: TGTGCCAGCAGTTACTCGGGGCGTGCCTGGGGCTACACCTTC; CDR3aa: CASSYSGRAWGYTF
len: 12; d_gene: .; j_gene: TRBJ1-2; v_gene: TRBV18; abundance: few; CDR3nt: TGTGCCAGCTCACCAAGTTCGGGTGGCTACACCTTC; CDR3aa: CASSPSSGGYTF
len: 19; d_gene: TRBD2; j_gene: TRBJ2-7; v_gene: TRBV13; abundance: few; CDR3nt: TGTGCCAGCAGCTCCAAATCCTGGGGGACTAGCGGGAGCACCTACGAGCAGTACTTC; CDR3aa: CASSSKSWGTSGSTYEQYF
len: 15; d_gene: .; j_gene: TRBJ2-1; v_gene: TRBV7-2; abundance: many; CDR3nt: TGTGCCAGCAGCCTGGGGGGGGCCAACTACAATGAGCAGTTCTTC; CDR3aa: CASSLGGANYNEQFF
len: 13; d_gene: .; j_gene: TRBJ2-7; v_gene: TRBV7-2; abundance: .; CDR3nt: TGTGCCAGCAGCTCTGGACTGACCTACGAGCAGTACTTC; CDR3aa: CASSSGLTYEQYF
len: 14; d_gene: TRBD2; j_gene: TRBJ2-7; v_gene: TRBV15; abundance: few; CDR3nt: TGTGCCACCAGCCCCCGGGGGGGGCGATACGAGCAGTACTTC; CDR3aa: CATSPRGGRYEQYF
len: 14; d_gene: .; j_gene: TRBJ2-3; v_gene: TRBV6-2/TRBV6-3; abundance: .; CDR3nt: TGTGCCAGCAGTTACACCCTAGGGGTTGATACGCAGTATTTT; CDR3aa: CASSYTLGVDTQYF
len: 13; d_gene: .; j_gene: TRBJ2-7; v_gene: TRBV29-1; abundance: .; CDR3nt: TGCAGCGTTGAGTTGACTTCTAATTACGAGCAGTACTTC; CDR3aa: CSVELTSNYEQYF
len: 16; d_gene: .; j_gene: TRBJ2-4; v_gene: TRBV27; abundance: .; CDR3nt: TGTGCCAGCGGGAATACTATATTCGGGGCCAAAAACATTCAGTACTTC; CDR3aa: CASGNTIFGAKNIQYF
len: 15; d_gene: .; j_gene: TRBJ2-4; v_gene: TRBV6-2/TRBV6-3; abundance: .; CDR3nt: TGTGCCAGCAGAGACAGGCGGGCGGCCAAAAACATTCAGTACTTC; CDR3aa: CASRDRRAAKNIQYF
len: 15; d_gene: .; j_gene: TRBJ2-7; v_gene: TRBV6-1; abundance: few; CDR3nt: TGTGCCAGCAGTGAAGGGCCACGGGCCGGGGACGAGCAGTACTTC; CDR3aa: CASSEGPRAGDEQYF
len: 11; d_gene: .; j_gene: TRBJ1-1; v_gene: TRBV6-1; abundance: .; CDR3nt: TGTGCCAGTACAGGATCTGGTGAAGCTTTCTTT; CDR3aa: CASTGSGEAFF
len: 13; d_gene: .; j_gene: TRBJ2-3; v_gene: TRBV7-9; abundance: .; CDR3nt: TGTGCCAGCAGACAGAATAGCGCAGATACGCAGTATTTT; CDR3aa: CASRQNSADTQYF
len: 16; d_gene: .; j_gene: TRBJ2-2; v_gene: TRBV19; abundance: .; CDR3nt: TGTGCCAGTAGTATGCGTCGGGACCCGAACACCGGGGAGCTGTTTTTT; CDR3aa: CASSMRRDPNTGELFF
len: 16; d_gene: TRBD1; j_gene: TRBJ1-2; v_gene: TRBV4-3; abundance: .; CDR3nt: TGCGCCAGCAGCCAAGCTCGGGACAGGGGCAGCTATGGCTACACCTTC; CDR3aa: CASSQARDRGSYGYTF
len: 15; d_gene: .; j_gene: TRBJ1-2; v_gene: TRBV7-2; abundance: .; CDR3nt: TGTGCCAGCAGCTCCCAGACCCCGGGGCTCTATGGCTACACCTTC; CDR3aa: CASSSQTPGLYGYTF
len: 13; d_gene: .; j_gene: TRBJ1-1; v_gene: TRBV6-1; abundance: .; CDR3nt: TGTGCCAGCAGTCCCAGGGGTGGAACTGAAGCTTTCTTT; CDR3aa: CASSPRGGTEAFF